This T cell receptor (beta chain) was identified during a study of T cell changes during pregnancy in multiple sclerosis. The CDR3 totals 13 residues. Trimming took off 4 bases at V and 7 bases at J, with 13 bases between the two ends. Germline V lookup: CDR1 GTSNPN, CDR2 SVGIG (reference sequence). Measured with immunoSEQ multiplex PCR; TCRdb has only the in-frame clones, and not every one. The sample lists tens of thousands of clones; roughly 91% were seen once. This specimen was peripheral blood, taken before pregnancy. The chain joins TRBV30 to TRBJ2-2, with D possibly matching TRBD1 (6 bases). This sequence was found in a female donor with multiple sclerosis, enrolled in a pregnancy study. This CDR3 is CAWNPGVVGELFF. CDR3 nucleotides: TGTGCCTGGAATCCAGGGGTGGTCGGGGAGCTGTTTTTT. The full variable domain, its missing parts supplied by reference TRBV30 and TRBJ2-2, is SQTIHQWPATLVQPVGSPLSLECTVEGTSNPNLYWYRQAAGRGLQLLFYSVGIGQISSEVPQNLSASRPQDRQFILSSKKLLLSDSGFYLCAWNPGVVGELFFGEGSRLTVL.